The next 7 T cell receptor beta chains were all read from a single sample in a study of neurological immune-mediated disorders. TCRdb re-derived calls from the 5' RACE reads in MiXCR, one entry per CDR3 protein. The profile shows 50,000 to 60,000 distinct CDR3 sequences, about 2.5% of them singletons. The sample comprised PBMCs. The receptors were gathered from a man over 45 with multiple sclerosis.

This clonotype was seen many times. The V gene is TRBV27, the J gene TRBJ2-5; TRBD1 is a possible D gene (6 bases). This CDR3 is built from 14 residues. Germline V CDR1 and CDR2: MNHEY, SMNVEV (reference sequence). V shed 4 bases and J shed 3 bases, with 12 bases lying between them. CDR3 nucleotide sequence: TGTGCCAGCAGTTCAGTGGGGGCTAAAGAGACCCAGTACTTC. Protein sequence: CASSSVGAKETQYF.

This clonotype was seen many times. The CDR3 coding sequence is TGTGCCAGCAGACGGACAGGTCTGGGCACTGAAGCTTTCTTT. Protein sequence: CASRRTGLGTEAFF. The chain employs TRBV12-3 or TRBV12-4 and TRBJ1-1; 7 bases line up with TRBD1. After removal of 6 bases from V and 4 bases from J, the junction contained 8 bases not matched to a gene. The CDR3 loop spans 14 amino acids.

A few counts support this clonotype. The rearrangement links TRBV7-7 to TRBJ2-1; a weak D match, TRBD1 (5 bases). CDR1 is SSHAT, CDR2 FNYEAQ, per germline (reference sequence). Trimming took off 6 bases at V and 3 bases at J, with 12 bases between the two ends. The CDR3 spans 14 residues. The CDR3 DNA follows: TGTGCCAGCAGTCCTGCAGGGTACTACAATGAGCAGTTCTTC. Amino acid sequence: CASSPAGYYNEQFF.

This clonotype was seen repeatedly, ten times or more. CDR3 region: CASSLGGDTDTQYF. DNA for the CDR3: TGCGCCAGCAGCTTGGGAGGTGACACAGATACGCAGTATTTT. The rearrangement uses TRBV5-1 and TRBJ2-3, with D uncertain. Germline lookup yields CDR1 SGHRS and CDR2 YFSETQ. The length of the CDR3 is 14 residues. V was pared by 0 bases and J by 2 bases, with 7 bases between.

This clonotype showed up many times. The chain uses TRBV20-1 and TRBJ2-1, with 7 bases fitting TRBD2. The CDR3 is made up of 16 amino acids. The J segment lost 5 bases and the V segment lost 6 bases, leaving 16 bases of the junction unmatched. Germline CDR1 is DFQATT and CDR2 is SNEGSKA (reference sequence). The CDR3 nucleotides are TGCAGTGCGGTGGACCCGGGCGGGGGATCGAACAATGAGCAGTTCTTC. This gives the protein CSAVDPGGGSNNEQFF.

With respect to this clonotype: A read error may be the cause here, since a much bigger clone is one base away. This chain links TRBV27 with TRBJ2-3; D is undetermined. The length of the CDR3 is 11 residues. Germline-derived CDR1 and CDR2 are MNHEY and SMNVEV (reference sequence). CDR3 amino acids: CASRGKDKQYF. For the CDR3, the DNA is TGTGCCAGCAGGGGGAAAGATAAGCAGTATTTT.

This clonotype was observed at least ten times. The chain combines TRBV3-1 with TRBJ2-2; 8 nucleotides agree with TRBD1. The V and J ends lost 1 base and 6 bases, in that order; junction bases with no gene match: 7. Germline V gene data show CDR1 as LGHDT and CDR2 as YNNKEL (reference sequence). The CDR3 contains 16 residues. The DNA for the CDR3 is TGTGCCAGCAGCCAAGGACGGACAGGGTGGGCCGGGGAGCTGTTTTTT. It codes for CASSQGRTGWAGELFF.